Listed below are T cell receptor beta chains from one sample, sequenced in a study of PD-1 blockade in classical Hodgkin lymphoma. Profiling relied on immunoSEQ multiplex PCR, and the TCRdb table lists in-frame clones only, not all of them. The sample consists of about 62,000 clones, 70% to 90% of them appearing once. The sequencing used peripheral blood mononuclear cells (PBMCs), collected at baseline. The receptors were sampled from a human donor with classical Hodgkin lymphoma. Both conserved end residues are part of each CDR3. The D gene is left open where the match is weak. For some rows the clone size is stated as once, few or many, or as a class when expanded; others skip it.

TRBV27,.,TRBJ1-2,.,CASSFGRTYGYTF,TGTGCCAGCAGTTTTGGCAGAACGTATGGCTACACCTTC
TRBV4-2,.,TRBJ2-7,.,CASSQVGTYEQYF,TGTGCCAGCAGCCAAGTTGGGACCTACGAGCAGTACTTC
TRBV30,.,TRBJ2-2,.,CAWSVGQGELFF,TGTGCCTGGAGTGTTGGACAGGGGGAGCTGTTTTTT
TRBV7-3,.,TRBJ1-1,TRBD1,CASSPDRGGTEAFF,TGTGCCAGCAGCCCCGACAGGGGGGGGACTGAAGCTTTCTTT
TRBV5-6,.,TRBJ2-7,.,CASSLRPGLYSYEQYF,TGTGCCAGCAGCTTAAGACCGGGACTTTACTCCTACGAGCAGTACTTC
TRBV6-5,.,TRBJ1-2,TRBD1,CASSWTGGLYGYTF,TGTGCCAGCAGTTGGACAGGGGGCCTCTATGGCTACACCTTC
TRBV5-4,.,TRBJ2-7,.,CASSPRTDLPPNEQYF,TGTGCCAGCAGCCCTCGGACGGACCTCCCTCCCAACGAGCAGTACTTC
TRBV30,.,TRBJ1-2,.,CAWSVKSAGTGGYTF,TGTGCCTGGAGTGTAAAGTCGGCCGGGACGGGTGGCTACACCTTC
TRBV5-5,.,TRBJ1-5,TRBD1,CASSLTGQHQPQHF,TGTGCCAGCAGCTTGACGGGACAGCATCAGCCCCAGCATTTT
TRBV30,.,TRBJ1-1,.,CAWRRLTTEAFF,TGTGCCTGGCGACGACTGACCACTGAAGCTTTCTTT
TRBV6-5,once,TRBJ1-1,TRBD1,CASRYFGTANTEAFF,TGTGCCAGCAGATACTTCGGGACAGCGAACACTGAAGCTTTCTTT
TRBV5-6,.,TRBJ2-1,TRBD2,CASSLRGVGYNEQFF,TGTGCCAGCAGCTTGCGGGGGGTCGGTTACAATGAGCAGTTCTTC
TRBV28,.,TRBJ2-5,.,CASIQGGARTQYF,TGTGCCAGCATCCAAGGGGGGGCACGGACCCAGTACTTC
TRBV11-2,.,TRBJ2-3,TRBD1,CASSPRQGRINSADTQYF,TGTGCCAGCAGCCCCCGACAGGGTCGCATAAATTCTGCAGATACGCAGTATTTT
TRBV7-2,.,TRBJ1-1,.,CASSFGEVNTEAFF,TGTGCCAGCAGCTTCGGGGAAGTGAACACTGAAGCTTTCTTT
TRBV28,.,TRBJ2-1,TRBD2,CASSLGRGNEQFF,TGTGCCAGCAGTTTGGGGCGGGGGAATGAGCAGTTCTTC
TRBV28,.,TRBJ2-1,TRBD2,CASSLTRGGPEFF,TGTGCCAGCAGTTTAACGCGGGGGGGCCCGGAATTCTTC
TRBV7-9,.,TRBJ1-6,.,CASSSGAGWSPLHF,TGTGCCAGCAGCTCGGGGGCGGGGTGGTCACCCCTCCACTTT
TRBV19,.,TRBJ1-2,TRBD1,CASTADRAHYGYTF,TGTGCCAGTACCGCGGACAGGGCCCACTATGGCTACACCTTC
TRBV5-1,.,TRBJ2-3,.,CASSKDGGHSTDTQYF,TGCGCCAGCAGCAAGGACGGGGGGCATAGCACAGATACGCAGTATTTT
TRBV28,.,TRBJ1-4,.,CASSLRGAPTNEKLFF,TGTGCCAGCAGTTTAAGGGGGGCTCCAACTAATGAAAAACTGTTTTTT
TRBV30,.,TRBJ2-2,.,CAWSVGHGELFF,TGTGCCTGGAGTGTAGGTCACGGGGAGCTGTTTTTT
TRBV7-8,once,TRBJ1-1,.,CASSNSVATEAFF,TGTGCCAGCAGCAACAGTGTTGCCACTGAAGCTTTCTTT